This T cell receptor (beta chain) originates from a study of blood T cell repertoires in COVID-19. Sequenced by immunoSEQ multiplex PCR; TCRdb stores in-frame clones only, minus some. The table has some 240,000 clones, 80% to 90% seen once. The CDR3 covers 15 residues. CDR1 is MNHEY and CDR2 is SVGAGI in the germline V gene. V shed 5 bases and J 3 bases; nucleotides not matched to a gene: 8. This clonotype was obtained from a woman in her 50s who had been exposed to COVID-19. Sequenced: PBMCs or T cells enriched from blood (not recorded which). The V and J genes are TRBV6-5 and TRBJ1-1, with 8 bases identical to TRBD1. This CDR3 is CASSRQGAWDTEAFF. CDR3 in DNA: TGTGCCAGCAGTCGTCAGGGGGCGTGGGACACTGAAGCTTTCTTT.